Listed here are 6 T cell receptor beta chains from one sample, sequenced in a study of T-cell reconstitution after alpha-beta-depleted transplantation in children. Library preparation (for TCRbeta) was performed with unique molecular identifiers. Each CDR3 protein gets one entry after TCRdb re-called the PCR reads with MiXCR. The sample includes approximately 18,000 distinct CDR3 sequences, approximately 5.3% of them seen just once. The sample was PBMCs, taken before TCRalphabeta/CD19-depleted stem cell transplant. Every receptor here comes from a boy aged 5-17 years with acute lymphoblastic leukemia, due to receive a stem cell transplant.

This clonotype has ten or more counts. V and J are TRBV6-2 or TRBV6-3 and TRBJ2-5; 7 nucleotides align to TRBD1. V lost 3 bases and J lost 2; bases outside the gene matches: 12. There are 17 residues in the CDR3. Germline-derived CDR1 and CDR2 are MNHEY and SVGEGT. CDR3 in amino acids: CASSYGRGTVIQETQYF. In DNA form, the CDR3 reads TGTGCCAGCAGTTATGGCAGGGGGACAGTCATACAAGAGACCCAGTACTTC.

This clonotype was seen many times. V usage is TRBV5-4 and J usage is TRBJ2-7; 7 nucleotides align to TRBD2. Germline trimming cut 3 bases from V and 6 bases from J; bases unmatched to any gene: 6. This CDR3 is built from 13 residues. Germline V gives CDR1 SGHNT, CDR2 YYREEE (reference sequence). CDR3 amino acids: CASSWEGVAEQYF. CDR3 coding DNA: TGTGCCAGCAGCTGGGAGGGTGTAGCCGAGCAGTACTTC.

Sample share makes this clonotype medium-sized. The V call is TRBV4-3, the J call TRBJ2-7; no clear D gene. Trimming left V 4 bases short and J 3 bases short, with 10 bases between. CDR1 and CDR2 (germline): LGHNA, YSLEER. This CDR3 spans 13 amino acids. The CDR3 bases are TGCGCCAGCAGCCCCGGATGGGGCTACGAGCAGTACTTC. Translation: CASSPGWGYEQYF.

The sample holds many counts of this clonotype. This chain links TRBV7-8 with TRBJ2-7; D unclear. The CDR3 consists of 12 residues. Germline V gene data show CDR1 as SGHVS and CDR2 as FQNEAQ. Trimming stripped 5 bases from V and 2 bases from J, with 7 bases between. The CDR3 coding sequence is TGTGCCAGCAGCCTAGGTACCTACGAGCAGTACTTC. Translated: CASSLGTYEQYF.

This clonotype has at least ten counts. This chain links TRBV12-3 or TRBV12-4 with TRBJ2-3; a weak D match, TRBD2 (7 bases). The CDR3 spans 18 residues. The V end lost 10 bases, the J end lost 3 bases, and 29 bases lay between the germline ends. The CDR3 loop reads CATKVLGGALPETDTQYF. CDR3 DNA sequence: TGTGCCACCAAGGTCCTGGGGGGGGCACTCCCCGAGACAGATACGCAGTATTTT.

By share, this clonotype counts as medium-sized. In nucleotides, the CDR3 is TGCAGTGCTAGAGATCGGGGACAGGGAAAGATCGGGGAGCTGTTTTTT. This encodes CSARDRGQGKIGELFF. The V gene is TRBV20-1, the J gene TRBJ2-2, with TRBD1 matching 9 bases. V shed 0 bases, J shed 7 bases, and the junction held 9 bases outside the gene matches. The CDR3 totals 16 residues. The germline CDR1 and CDR2 sequences are DFQATT and SNEGSKA (reference sequence).